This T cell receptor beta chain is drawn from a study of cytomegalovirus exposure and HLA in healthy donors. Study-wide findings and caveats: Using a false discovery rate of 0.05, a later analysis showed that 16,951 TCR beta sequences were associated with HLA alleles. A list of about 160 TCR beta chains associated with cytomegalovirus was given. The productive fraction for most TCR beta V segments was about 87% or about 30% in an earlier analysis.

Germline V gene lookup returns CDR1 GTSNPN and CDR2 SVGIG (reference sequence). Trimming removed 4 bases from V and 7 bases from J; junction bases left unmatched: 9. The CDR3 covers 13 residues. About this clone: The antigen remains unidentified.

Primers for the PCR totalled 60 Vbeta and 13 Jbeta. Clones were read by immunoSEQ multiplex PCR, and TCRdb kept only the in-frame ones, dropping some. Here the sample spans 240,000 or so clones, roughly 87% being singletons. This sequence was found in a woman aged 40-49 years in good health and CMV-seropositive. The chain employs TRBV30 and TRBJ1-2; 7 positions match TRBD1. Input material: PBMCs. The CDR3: CAWTVEGAIGYTF. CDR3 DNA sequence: TGTGCCTGGACGGTAGAGGGGGCGATTGGCTACACCTTC.